This record looks at one TCR beta chain sequence and its context. Its antigen remains unknown. Trimming stripped 0 bases from V and 5 bases from J, with 11 bases between. Germline lookup yields CDR1 SGDLS and CDR2 YYNGEE. There are 14 residues in the CDR3. With 60 Vbeta and 13 Jbeta primers, the PCR was carried out. Only in-frame clones appear in the TCRdb table, and some are missing; sequencing was by immunoSEQ multiplex PCR. The table has some 150,000 clones, more than 75% seen once; the top ten hold around 3.6%. These donors counted as nominally healthy when sampled, but unrecorded immune exposures were likely. The data belong to a study of cytomegalovirus exposure and HLA in healthy donors. Overall study findings and caveats: Accurate predictions that matched the HLA-A and HLA-B alleles of most subjects were reportedly made from TCR beta sequences.

The chain employs TRBV9 and TRBJ1-1; a weak D match, TRBD1 (5 bases). This TCR derives from a young man in good health and CMV-seronegative. The sequencing sample was made of PBMCs. Here the CDR3 reads CASSVEAGGTEAFF. The CDR3 nucleotides read TGTGCCAGCAGCGTAGAAGCTGGGGGGACTGAAGCTTTCTTT. Filled out from reference TRBV9 and TRBJ1-1, the complete variable domain reads DSGVTQTPKHLITATGQRVTLRCSPRSGDLSVYWYQQSLDQGLQFLIQYYNGEERAKGNILERFSAQQFPDLHSELNLSSLELGDSALYFCASSVEAGGTEAFFGQGTRLTVV.